These 25 T cell receptor beta chains were all obtained from the same sample, sequenced in a study of read filtering for tumor transcriptome and immune sequencing. Molecular barcoded adaptors covering alpha/delta and beta/gamma chains were used on approximately 400 ng RNA. TCRdb ran MiXCR on the reads and lists one entry per CDR3 protein. The table shows about 86,000 distinct CDR3 sequences, with approximately 13% occurring only once. Specimen: a population of CD138-negative cells sorted from bone marrow. These TCRs come from a donor over 35 with multiple myeloma.

This clonotype was observed many times. The CDR3 DNA is TGCGCCAGCAGCTTGACTGGCGGGAGTCAAGAGCAGTTCTTC. It specifies CASSLTGGSQEQFF. This chain joins TRBV5-1 and TRBJ2-1, with TRBD2 matching 7 bases. The CDR3 is made up of 14 amino acids. Germline V gene sequence: CDR1 SGHRS, CDR2 YFSETQ. Trimming at V came to 1 base and at J to 10 bases, leaving 8 bases not matched to a gene.

About this clonotype itself: Compared with germline, one end of the junction differs, possibly owing to a read error. CDR3 DNA sequence: TGTGCCAGTAGTATTCGCGGGGCAGGCCATACGACCTCTGGCGCCAACGTCCTGACTTTC. It codes for CASSIRGAGHTTSGANVLTF. The rearrangement joins TRBV19 to TRBJ2-6, with a tentative D call TRBD2 (6 bases). The CDR3 has 20 residues. Per germline, CDR1 LNHDA and CDR2 SQIVND (reference sequence).

This clonotype was detected ten times or more. The genes are TRBV7-6 and TRBJ1-4; tentatively, D is TRBD1 (5 bases). CDR3 length equals 13 residues. Germline lookup yields CDR1 SGHVS and CDR2 FNYEAQ. The V and J ends lost 0 bases and 12 bases respectively, with 11 bases between them. The CDR3 bases are TGTGCCAGCAGCTTAGCGCGGGGAGGGGAACTGTTTTTT. Its protein is CASSLARGGELFF.

This clonotype was counted at least ten times. The chain joins TRBV20-1 to TRBJ1-1, with D hard to call. Between the trimmed V and J ends, which lost 0 bases and 7 bases, there was a span of 9 bases. This CDR3 region has 12 residues. Germline CDR1 reads DFQATT; CDR2 reads SNEGSKA (reference sequence). In DNA, the CDR3 is TGCAGTGCTAGAGAGGACCGACTTGAAGCTTTCTTT. Protein: CSAREDRLEAFF.

This clonotype was counted ten times or more. The chain uses TRBV2 and TRBJ2-5, with D unclear. Germline CDR1 is SNHLY and CDR2 is FYNNEI. Between the trimmed V and J ends, which lost 8 bases and 6 bases, there was a span of 10 bases. This CDR3 has 11 amino acids. The chain's CDR3 is CASEAGQTQYF. The CDR3 region has the DNA TGTGCCAGCGAGGCCGGGCAGACCCAGTACTTC.

This clonotype has ten or more counts. This chain connects TRBV5-4 to TRBJ1-1; D perhaps matches TRBD1 (6 bases). V was shortened by 4 bases and J by 0 bases, with 16 bases between the two germline ends. The CDR3 sequence is 16 residues long. CDR1 SGHNT and CDR2 YYREEE come from the germline V gene (reference sequence). The CDR3 loop reads CASSPGRGQVNTEAFF. DNA of the CDR3: TGTGCCAGCAGCCCTGGTAGGGGACAAGTGAACACTGAAGCTTTCTTT.

The J gene is TRBJ2-2, the V gene TRBV29-1; D is undetermined. V lost 5 bases to trimming and J lost 4 bases, with 20 bases between them. The CDR3 is 16 residues long. Germline V CDR1 and CDR2: SQVTM, ANQGSEA. The CDR3 reads CSVSIYEVSGTGELFF. CDR3 DNA: TGCAGCGTTAGTATTTATGAAGTGTCGGGCACCGGGGAGCTGTTTTTT.

This clonotype has at least ten counts. This rearrangement joins TRBV30 to TRBJ1-1; D not resolved. From germline, CDR1 is GTSNPN and CDR2 SVGIG (reference sequence). There are 12 residues in the CDR3. Trimming shortened V by 4 bases and J by 2 bases, and 8 bases separated the two germline ends. DNA for the CDR3: TGTGCCTGGAATCACTTTAACACTGAAGCTTTCTTT. It specifies CAWNHFNTEAFF.

This chain uses TRBV20-1 with TRBJ1-1; tentatively, D is TRBD1 (5 bases). The CDR3 has 12 amino acids. CDR1 is DFQATT and CDR2 is SNEGSKA in the germline V gene (reference sequence). Trimming took 2 bases from V and 11 from J, leaving 15 bases between them. In nucleotides, the CDR3 is TGCAGTGCTAGAACAGGACCAGGCGAGGCTTTCTTT. It translates to CSARTGPGEAFF.

This clonotype was seen repeatedly, ten times or more. The CDR3 spells CASSSPGQGATSEKLFF. The DNA for the CDR3 is TGTGCCAGCAGTTCCCCCGGACAGGGGGCAACGAGTGAAAAACTGTTTTTT. The chain carries TRBV12-3 or TRBV12-4 and TRBJ1-4; 11 bases map to TRBD1. The CDR3 is 17 amino acids. V shed 4 bases and J 7 bases; nucleotides not matched to a gene: 11.

Ten or more counts support this clonotype. This rearrangement joins TRBV5-1 to TRBJ1-1; no firm D call. The germline V gene encodes CDR1 SGHRS and CDR2 YFSETQ. The CDR3 contains 13 residues. V lost 0 bases and J 8 bases, leaving 11 bases between the germline ends. CDR3 protein: CASSLADQMEAFF. CDR3 bases: TGCGCCAGCAGCTTGGCCGATCAGATGGAAGCTTTCTTT.

With respect to this clonotype: Compared with germline, one end of the junction differs, possibly owing to a read error. The chain couples TRBV6-1 to TRBJ2-2; 8 bases line up with TRBD1. CDR1 and CDR2 from the germline V gene are MNHNS and SASEGT. The CDR3 totals 15 residues. As DNA, the CDR3 is TGTGCCAGCAGTACCCAGGGGGCGCTCACCGAGGAGCTGTTTTTT. This translates into CASSTQGALTEELFF.

This clonotype was detected ten times or more. The V call is TRBV18, the J call TRBJ2-2, with D unresolved. V lost 4 bases and J lost 0, with 21 bases in between. The CDR3 covers 19 residues. Germline V gene data show CDR1 as KGHSH and CDR2 as LQKENI. The CDR3 spells CASSRRRQSNQPNTGELFF. CDR3 coding DNA: TGTGCCAGCTCACGGAGAAGGCAGTCGAATCAGCCGAACACCGGGGAGCTGTTTTTT. The full variable domain, completed using reference TRBV18 and TRBJ2-2, is NAGVMQNPRHLVRRRGQEARLRCSPMKGHSHVYWYRQLPEEGLKFMVYLQKENIIDESGMPKERFSAEFPKEGPSILRIQQVVRGDSAAYFCASSRRRQSNQPNTGELFFGEGSRLTVL.

In this sample, this clonotype turned up many times. The chain has TRBV5-6 and TRBJ1-1, with D unclear. V dropped 2 bases and J dropped 4 bases, with 21 bases sitting between them. The CDR3 runs 17 residues. Germline-derived CDR1 and CDR2 are SGHDT and YYEEEE. This CDR3 is CASSFKGRPVLGTEAFF. CDR3 in DNA: TGTGCCAGCAGCTTTAAGGGCAGGCCCGTTTTGGGCACTGAAGCTTTCTTT.

Of note for this clonotype: A much larger clone lies a single base off, so this may be a read error. The chain carries TRBV2 and TRBJ2-2; maybe TRBD1 (5 bases). This CDR3 contains 15 residues. Trimming stripped 3 bases from V and 6 bases from J, with 14 bases between. Germline V gene sequence: CDR1 SNHLY, CDR2 FYNNEI. The CDR3 nucleotides are TGTGCCAGCAGTGAGGGGCGGCGAAACCCCGGGGAGCTGTTTTTT. Translation: CASSEGRRNPGELFF. The full variable domain, in which reference TRBV2 and TRBJ2-2 provide the parts outside the CDR3, is EPEVTQTPSHQVTQMGQEVILRCVPISNHLYFYWYRQILGQKVEFLVSFYNNEISEKSEIFDDQFSVERPDGSNFTLKIRSTKLEDSAMYFCASSEGRRNPGELFFGEGSRLTVL.

On this clonotype itself: A single base separates this from a much larger clone, so it may be a read error. This CDR3 fails to terminate in the conserved phenylalanine or tryptophan, so it likely reflects a read error. The rearrangement links TRBV5-1 to TRBJ2-7; D is ambiguous. Germline V gene sequence: CDR1 SGHRS, CDR2 YFSETQ. V was clipped by 4 bases and J by 5 bases, with 7 bases between them. The CDR3 extends over 11 amino acids. CDR3 sequence: CASSPPNEQYL. CDR3 sequence (DNA): TGCGCCAGCAGCCCTCCTAACGAGCAGTACCTC.

This chain links TRBV9 with TRBJ2-5; TRBD1 might be the D (6 bases). Germline V gene lookup returns CDR1 SGDLS and CDR2 YYNGEE. Trimming cost V 0 bases and J 2 bases, with 14 bases left between them. There are 16 residues in the CDR3. In nucleotides, the CDR3 is TGTGCCAGCAGCGTAGCTGGGGGCCTGGGACAAGAGACCCAGTACTTC. Translating it yields CASSVAGGLGQETQYF.

This chain connects TRBV5-1 to TRBJ2-7; 7 bases align to TRBD1. CDR3 size: 15 residues. The junction had 6 bases not matched to a gene; V was cut back by 1 base and J by 2 bases. The germline CDR1 and CDR2 sequences are SGHRS and YFSETQ. CDR3 loop: CASSLNQGDTYEQYF. CDR3 in DNA: TGCGCCAGCAGCTTGAATCAGGGGGATACCTACGAGCAGTACTTC.

The sample holds many counts of this clonotype. The rearrangement links TRBV6-6 to TRBJ2-5; TRBD2 aligns across 7 bases. The CDR3 runs to 13 residues. Trimming removed 3 bases from V and 5 bases from J; junction bases left unmatched: 3. Per the germline V gene, CDR1 is MNHNY and CDR2 is SVGAGI (reference sequence). CDR3 region: CASSYERGETQYF. The DNA of the CDR3 is TGTGCCAGCAGTTATGAGCGGGGCGAGACCCAGTACTTC.

This clonotype was found many times. The rearrangement links TRBV6-2 or TRBV6-3 to TRBJ2-3; D remains ambiguous. V was trimmed by 6 bases and J by 5 bases, leaving 18 bases between them. The V gene's germline CDR1 is MNHEY and CDR2 SVGEGT. CDR3 size: 15 residues. The CDR3 sequence is CASSRVGNTIDTQYF. The CDR3 nucleotides are TGTGCCAGCAGCCGGGTAGGGAACACGATAGATACGCAGTATTTT.

This clonotype was seen ten or more times. DNA for the CDR3: TGCGCCAGCAGCCGCGGACAGAATCAGCCCCAGCATTTT. As protein: CASSRGQNQPQHF. The genes are TRBV10-2 and TRBJ1-5; D may be TRBD1 (6 bases). Germline V gives CDR1 WSHSY, CDR2 SAAADI. The CDR3 runs to 13 residues. Trimming removed 6 bases at V and 4 bases at J, with 10 bases between.

This clonotype was picked up many times. V gene TRBV7-2 combines with J gene TRBJ1-5; D may be TRBD1 (6 bases). The V end lost 4 bases, the J end lost 5 bases, and 12 bases lay between the germline ends. This CDR3 is built from 14 residues. CDR1 and CDR2 from the germline V gene are SGHTA and FQGNSA. CDR3 region: CASSSPQGDQPQHF. In DNA, the CDR3 is TGTGCCAGCAGCTCGCCACAGGGTGATCAGCCCCAGCATTTT.

This clonotype was observed many times. The chain joins TRBV7-3 to TRBJ1-5; D may be TRBD1 (6 bases). This CDR3 region has 15 residues. Between the trimmed V and J ends, which lost 4 bases and 1 base, there was a span of 11 bases. Per germline, CDR1 SGHTA and CDR2 FQGTGA. The CDR3 region has the DNA TGTGCCAGCAGCTGGGAGGGGGAGAGCAATCAGCCCCAGCATTTT. Translated, it gives CASSWEGESNQPQHF.

This clonotype has more than one count but fewer than ten. A much more abundant neighbour one base away suggests this may be a read error. The conserved phenylalanine or tryptophan is not found at the CDR3 terminus, so this likely reflects a read error. The chain recombines TRBV18 with TRBJ1-1; D is undetermined. Trimming removed 3 bases from V and 6 bases from J, with 11 bases in between. CDR1 is KGHSH, CDR2 LQKENI, per germline. The CDR3 contains 13 residues. As DNA, the CDR3 is TGTGCCAGCTCACCGGATCCGATGGCTGAAGCTTTCCTT. Its translation is CASSPDPMAEAFL.

At least ten counts were recorded for this clonotype. The V call is TRBV28, the J call TRBJ2-1; possible D gene TRBD2, 5 bases. Germline CDR1 is MDHEN and CDR2 is SYDVKM. Trimming took 3 bases from V and 9 from J, leaving 9 bases between them. This CDR3 is built from 12 residues. CDR3 loop: CASSFGKREQFF. The CDR3 DNA is TGTGCCAGCAGTTTCGGGAAGCGTGAGCAGTTCTTC.